This record covers a single T cell receptor (beta chain). The antigen is unknown. This entry comes from a study of CD8 T cells in ankylosing spondylitis. The junction had 12 bases not matched to a gene; V was cut back by 5 bases and J by 7 bases. Germline assignment: CDR1 SGHVS and CDR2 FNYEAQ. The CDR3 sequence is 16 residues long. Findings and caveats of the study: There was a TCR beta motif, made of several highly homologous variants, that appeared characteristic of ankylosing spondylitis blood.

TCRdb re-analysed the 5' RACE reads in MiXCR, keeping a single row per CDR3 protein. Among about 540,000 distinct CDR3 sequences listed, more than 9.5% were seen once. This receptor was taken from a male donor with ankylosing spondylitis. The specimen sequenced was blood, either unsorted or a sorted T cell fraction (not recorded which). This chain connects TRBV7-6 to TRBJ2-1; 9 positions agree with TRBD1. The DNA of the CDR3 is TGTGCCAGCAGCGCAAGGACAGGGGTCCTACGGAATGAGCAGTTCTTC. The encoded protein is CASSARTGVLRNEQFF.